The 23 T cell receptor beta chains reported below all come from one sample, sequenced in a study of cytomegalovirus exposure and HLA in healthy donors. Using immunoSEQ multiplex PCR, the repertoire was profiled, and TCRdb retains in-frame clones only, with some absent. In the table there are 300,000 to 400,000 clones, roughly 90% of which are singletons. Sequencing was carried out using PBMCs. Receptors were obtained from a man aged 30-40 years in good health and CMV-seronegative.

The chain uses TRBV5-6 and TRBJ2-5; maybe TRBD2 (5 bases). The CDR3 is made up of 14 amino acids. V lost 0 bases, J lost 3 bases, and 9 bases lay in between. The germline gives CDR1 SGHDT, CDR2 YYEEEE. The CDR3 loop reads CASSLGPGKETQYF. CDR3 bases: TGTGCCAGCAGCTTGGGACCCGGGAAAGAGACCCAGTACTTC.

This sequence joins TRBV5-1 and TRBJ2-7; perhaps TRBD2 as D (5 bases). The V end lost 2 bases, the J end lost 6 bases, and 12 bases lay between the germline ends. The CDR3 has 13 amino acids. CDR1 is SGHRS and CDR2 is YFSETQ in the germline V gene. As DNA, the CDR3 is TGCGCCAGCAGCTTCCTCGGGGTAGGCGAGCAGTACTTC. Protein product: CASSFLGVGEQYF.

The sample holds one count of this clone. Additional DNA sequences in this sample encode the identical CDR3. The rearrangement uses TRBV7-9 and TRBJ1-1; D remains ambiguous. Germline assignment: CDR1 SEHNR and CDR2 FQNEAQ (reference sequence). This CDR3 spans 13 amino acids. The V end was cut by 3 bases, the J end by 1 base, with 6 bases between. The CDR3 DNA reads as TGTGCCAGCAGCTTCGGAGGGAACACTGAAGCTTTCTTT. Protein sequence: CASSFGGNTEAFF. The variable domain in full, with the rest retrieved from reference TRBV7-9 and TRBJ1-1, is DTGVSQNPRHKITKRGQNVTFRCDPISEHNRLYWYRQTLGQGPEFLTYFQNEAQLEKSRLLSDRFSAERPKGSFSTLEIQRTEQGDSAMYLCASSFGGNTEAFFGQGTRLTVV.

The CDR3 DNA sequence: TGTGCCAGTAACACCGGACAGGGGGGCCCCTACGAGCAGTACTTC. Protein: CASNTGQGGPYEQYF. The chain links TRBV19 to TRBJ2-7, with TRBD1 matching over 10 bases. This CDR3 is built from 15 residues. CDR1 and CDR2 from the germline V gene are LNHDA and SQIVND (reference sequence). V lost 7 bases, J lost 2 bases, and 8 bases stayed unmatched.

The chain employs TRBV9 and TRBJ1-2; D is undetermined. V gave up 4 bases and J gave up 0 bases, with 13 bases separating them. In germline, CDR1 is SGDLS, CDR2 YYNGEE. This CDR3 has 15 amino acids. This CDR3 reads CASSHRMGANYGYTF. As DNA, the CDR3 is TGTGCCAGCAGCCATCGGATGGGAGCTAACTATGGCTACACCTTC.

The rearrangement uses TRBV4-1 and TRBJ2-3; D is uncertain. The CDR3 spans 16 residues. Trimming took 3 bases from V and 4 from J, leaving 17 bases between them. Germline V gene sequence: CDR1 MGHRA, CDR2 YSYEKL. CDR3 residues: CASSHLGLMAPDTQYF. CDR3 bases: TGCGCCAGCAGCCACCTGGGCCTCATGGCCCCAGATACGCAGTATTTT.

The chain employs TRBV5-1 and TRBJ2-6; 8 bases align to TRBD1. CDR1 is SGHRS and CDR2 is YFSETQ in the germline V gene. The CDR3 is made up of 18 amino acids. V was pared by 4 bases and J by 0 bases, with 9 bases of the junction left unmatched. This CDR3 reads CASSPSAGGISGANVLTF. In nucleotides, the CDR3 is TGCGCCAGCAGCCCATCGGCAGGGGGCATCTCTGGGGCCAACGTCCTGACTTTC.

This chain uses TRBV5-1 with TRBJ1-1; D is perhaps TRBD1 (6 bases). The CDR3 consists of 14 residues. V was shortened by 4 bases and J by 1 base, with 11 bases between the two germline ends. Germline V gene sequence: CDR1 SGHRS, CDR2 YFSETQ. The CDR3 sequence is CASSPPTGNTEAFF. The CDR3 DNA sequence: TGCGCCAGCAGCCCCCCGACAGGGAACACTGAAGCTTTCTTT.

V usage is TRBV7-9 and J usage is TRBJ1-3; 10 bases align to TRBD1. V gave up 5 bases and J gave up 8 bases; unmatched junction bases: 12. Germline V gene sequence: CDR1 SEHNR, CDR2 FQNEAQ (reference sequence). This CDR3 spans 16 amino acids. The CDR3 is CASSLRPGQGRYTIYF. The DNA of the CDR3 is TGTGCCAGCAGCCTCAGACCGGGACAGGGGAGATACACCATATATTTT.

The rearrangement links TRBV4-3 to TRBJ2-1; perhaps TRBD2 as D (6 bases). V lost 0 bases to trimming and J lost 8 bases, with 11 bases between them. Germline V CDR1 and CDR2: LGHNA, YSLEER. The CDR3 has 14 residues. The CDR3 loop is CASSQEDGEDEQFF. DNA for the CDR3: TGCGCCAGCAGCCAAGAAGACGGGGAGGATGAGCAGTTCTTC.

This clone was found once. The chain combines TRBV18 with TRBJ2-7, with TRBD2 matching 8 bases. The junction had 2 bases not matched to a gene; V was cut back by 1 base and J by 3 bases. The CDR3 is 14 amino acids. Germline CDR1 is KGHSH and CDR2 is LQKENI. CDR3 amino acids: CASSPRTSIYEQYF. Written as DNA, the CDR3 is TGTGCCAGCTCACCACGGACTAGCATCTACGAGCAGTACTTC.

The V and J genes are TRBV6-5 and TRBJ1-2, with 11 positions matching TRBD1. In germline, CDR1 is MNHEY, CDR2 SVGAGI. The CDR3 runs to 15 residues. Germline trimming cut 10 bases from V and 5 bases from J; bases unmatched to any gene: 12. CDR3 amino acids: CAIWTGGAGGYGYTF. The CDR3 DNA is TGTGCCATATGGACAGGGGGCGCCGGGGGGTATGGCTACACCTTC.

The V call is TRBV5-1, the J call TRBJ1-1; maybe TRBD1 (6 bases). CDR3 length: 14 amino acids. The germline V gene has CDR1 SGHRS and CDR2 YFSETQ. With 5 bases removed from V and 4 bases from J, the gap between germline ends came to 15 bases. The CDR3 protein is CASRYATGGTEAFF. The CDR3 DNA sequence: TGCGCCAGCAGATATGCGACAGGTGGCACTGAAGCTTTCTTT.

The chain is built from TRBV6-5 and TRBJ2-5; 14 bases fit TRBD2. V was clipped by 5 bases and J by 4 bases; unmatched bases: 3. CDR1 is MNHEY and CDR2 is SVGAGI in the germline V gene. The CDR3 extends over 15 amino acids. Written as DNA, the CDR3 is TGTGCCAGCAGTCGCGGGACTAGCGGGGGAGAGACCCAGTACTTC. This codes for CASSRGTSGGETQYF.

The J gene is TRBJ2-7, the V gene TRBV4-1; a weak D match, TRBD2 (5 bases). V lost 4 bases and J lost 2, with 15 bases in between. Germline V CDR1 and CDR2: MGHRA, YSYEKL. CDR3 size: 15 residues. The CDR3, as DNA: TGCGCCAGCAGCCCCACCCCTGGAGGTACCTACGAGCAGTACTTC. Its translation: CASSPTPGGTYEQYF.

The chain combines TRBV27 with TRBJ1-1; 7 positions agree with TRBD1. The germline V gene has CDR1 MNHEY and CDR2 SMNVEV (reference sequence). After removal of 4 bases from V and 6 bases from J, the junction contained 11 bases not matched to a gene. CDR3 length: 15 amino acids. Written as DNA, the CDR3 is TGTGCCAGCAGTTCGCCGGGACAGTCCCTACCTGAAGCTTTCTTT. Protein product: CASSSPGQSLPEAFF.

This sequence joins TRBV6-5 and TRBJ2-7; a weak D match, TRBD1 (6 bases). Germline CDR1 MNHEY, CDR2 SVGAGI. The CDR3 covers 14 residues. The V end lost 2 bases, the J end lost 0 bases, and 8 bases lay between the germline ends. Written as DNA, the CDR3 is TGTGCCAGCAGTTACCGACAGGACTCCTACGAGCAGTACTTC. Encoded protein: CASSYRQDSYEQYF.

The genes are TRBV18 and TRBJ2-1; no firm D call. Trimming cost V 0 bases and J 6 bases, with 3 bases left between them. Germline V lookup: CDR1 KGHSH, CDR2 LQKENI. This CDR3 is 12 amino acids long. Here the CDR3 reads CASSPPSNEQFF. The CDR3 DNA follows: TGTGCCAGCTCACCACCCAGCAATGAGCAGTTCTTC. Looking up the rest from reference TRBV18 and TRBJ2-1 gives the full variable domain: NAGVMQNPRHLVRRRGQEARLRCSPMKGHSHVYWYRQLPEEGLKFMVYLQKENIIDESGMPKERFSAEFPKEGPSILRIQQVVRGDSAAYFCASSPPSNEQFFGPGTRLTVL.

A single count supports this clone. V gene TRBV4-3 combines with J gene TRBJ2-7; 8 bases agree with TRBD1. CDR1 LGHNA and CDR2 YSLEER come from the germline V gene. With 1 base clipped from V and 7 bases from J, the junction kept 12 bases outside the gene matches. The CDR3 spans 16 residues. As DNA, the CDR3 is TGCGCCAGCAGCCAAGCCTACGGACAGGGCCTTGATGAGCAGTACTTC. As protein: CASSQAYGQGLDEQYF.

The J gene is TRBJ1-1, the V gene TRBV30; D gene unclear. Germline values: CDR1 GTSNPN, CDR2 SVGIG (reference sequence). Trimming stripped 5 bases from V and 1 base from J, with 5 bases between. This CDR3 is 11 amino acids long. The CDR3 loop reads CAWGSNTEAFF. For the CDR3, the DNA is TGTGCCTGGGGCTCGAACACTGAAGCTTTCTTT.

This clone was seen a few times. The chain couples TRBV4-2 to TRBJ2-7; no firm D call. The V and J ends lost 4 bases and 3 bases respectively, with 13 bases between them. The CDR3 spans 14 residues. Per germline, CDR1 LGHNA and CDR2 YNFKEQ. The CDR3 DNA follows: TGTGCCAGCAGCCCTGTGGGCACAGACTACGAGCAGTACTTC. Amino acid sequence: CASSPVGTDYEQYF.

The V call is TRBV2, the J call TRBJ1-4; TRBD1 matches at 8 bases. This CDR3 is 15 amino acids long. V lost 7 bases and J lost 7; bases outside the gene matches: 11. Germline V lookup: CDR1 SNHLY, CDR2 FYNNEI. CDR3 amino acids: CASNPRQGRGEKLFF. In nucleotides, the CDR3 is TGTGCCAGCAACCCAAGACAGGGGAGAGGTGAAAAACTGTTTTTT.

The chain links TRBV6-9 to TRBJ2-1, with D maybe TRBD1 (5 bases). The germline CDR1 and CDR2 sequences are MNHGY and SVAAGI. The CDR3 totals 15 residues. Trimming left V 4 bases short and J 4 bases short, with 14 bases between. The CDR3 DNA reads as TGTGCCAGCAGTTCCGACAGAAGCAGTTACAATGAGCAGTTCTTC. Its translation: CASSSDRSSYNEQFF.